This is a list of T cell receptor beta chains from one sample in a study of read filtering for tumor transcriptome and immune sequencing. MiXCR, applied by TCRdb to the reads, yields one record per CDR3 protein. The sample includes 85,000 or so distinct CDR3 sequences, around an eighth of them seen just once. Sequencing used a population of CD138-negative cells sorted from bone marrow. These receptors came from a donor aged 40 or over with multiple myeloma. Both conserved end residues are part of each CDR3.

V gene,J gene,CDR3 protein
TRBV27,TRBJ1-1,CASSPYTGVGTEAFF
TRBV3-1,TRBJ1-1,CASSLGTGGLNTEAFF
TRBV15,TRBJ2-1,CATSTLSSGNEQFF
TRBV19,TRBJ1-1,CASTPSGRNTEAFF
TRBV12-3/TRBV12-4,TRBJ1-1,CASSQIQEAFF
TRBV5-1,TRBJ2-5,CASSLRLRGQGGETQYF
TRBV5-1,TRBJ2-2,CASSPVTGELFF
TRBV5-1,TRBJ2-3,CASSLDFTDTQYF
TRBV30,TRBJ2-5,CAWSPGGIKETQYF
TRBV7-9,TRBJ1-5,CASSFGGNQPQHF
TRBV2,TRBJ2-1,CASTWDSSYNEQFF
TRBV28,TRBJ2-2,CASSLSLASGELFF
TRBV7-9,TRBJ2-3,CASSRTASTDTQYF
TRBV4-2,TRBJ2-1,CASSQDWQSYNEQFF
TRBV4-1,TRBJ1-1,CASSTWTAITEAYF
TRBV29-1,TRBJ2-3,CSVEDLRPDTQYF
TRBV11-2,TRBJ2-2,CASSLDRVRTNTGELFF
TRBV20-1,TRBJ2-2,CSARSTGFGYTGELFF
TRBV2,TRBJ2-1,CASSGRASGSWEQFF
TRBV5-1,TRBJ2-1,CASSLRLADYNEQFF
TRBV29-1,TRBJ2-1,CSVAGTYNEQFF
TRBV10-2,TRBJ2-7,CASSHGTTFYEQYF
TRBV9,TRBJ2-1,CASSQDSLPLSYNEQFF
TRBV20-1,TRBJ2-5,CSASAYSKETQYF
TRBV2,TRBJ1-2,CASSRTGANYGYTF
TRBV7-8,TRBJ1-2,CASSSQGVGYTF
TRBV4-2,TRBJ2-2,CASSPGLAGVAGELFF
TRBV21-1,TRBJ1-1,CASSNATVWDTEAFF
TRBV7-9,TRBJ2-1,CASSPEGGYNEQFF
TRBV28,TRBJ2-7,CASTPSGAARYEQYF
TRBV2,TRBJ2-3,CASSDLAADTQYF
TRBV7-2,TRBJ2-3,CASSLVSVEGANTQYF
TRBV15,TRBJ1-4,CATSRDRGTEKLFF
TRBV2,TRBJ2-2,CASSEAGGFTGELFF
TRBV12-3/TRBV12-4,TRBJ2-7,CASSPPKGSQYEQYF
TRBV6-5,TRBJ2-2,CASSYGPDGQLFF
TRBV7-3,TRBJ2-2,CASSLGQGNTGELFF
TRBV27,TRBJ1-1,CASSFAQTVEAFF
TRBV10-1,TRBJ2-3,CASSSSTPPDTQYF
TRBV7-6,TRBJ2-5,CASSQDRGETQYF
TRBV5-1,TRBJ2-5,CASSLASGGETQYF
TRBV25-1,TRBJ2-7,CASSDTAGTGDTYEQYF
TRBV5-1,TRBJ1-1,CASSLFSANTEAFF
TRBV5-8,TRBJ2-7,CASSSASSSYEQYF
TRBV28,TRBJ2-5,CASSPLTGGQETQYF
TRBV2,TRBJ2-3,CASRTGTATDTQYF
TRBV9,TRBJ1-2,CASSPYLGTDYGYTF
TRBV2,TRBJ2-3,CASLGGGLTDTQYF
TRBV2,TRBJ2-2,CASSGGGIKAGELFF
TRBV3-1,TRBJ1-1,CASRRGGNTEAFF
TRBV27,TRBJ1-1,CASRQGGAEAFF
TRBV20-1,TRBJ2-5,CSARVQGNQETQYF